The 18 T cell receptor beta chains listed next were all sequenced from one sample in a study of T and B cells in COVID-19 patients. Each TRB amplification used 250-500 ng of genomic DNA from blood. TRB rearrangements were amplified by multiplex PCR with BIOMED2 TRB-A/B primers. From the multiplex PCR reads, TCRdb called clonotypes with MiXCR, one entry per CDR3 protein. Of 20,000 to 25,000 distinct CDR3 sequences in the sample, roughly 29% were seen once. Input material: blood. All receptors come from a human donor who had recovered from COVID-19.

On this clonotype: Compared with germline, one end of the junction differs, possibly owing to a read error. The CDR3 bases are TGCGCCAGCAGCTTGGGCAGCCCAATCCTTGAGACCCAGTACTTC. As protein: CASSLGSPILETQYF. The chain couples TRBV5-5 to TRBJ2-5; D is undetermined. Looked up from germline, CDR1 is SGHKS and CDR2 is YYEKEE (reference sequence). This CDR3 spans 15 amino acids.

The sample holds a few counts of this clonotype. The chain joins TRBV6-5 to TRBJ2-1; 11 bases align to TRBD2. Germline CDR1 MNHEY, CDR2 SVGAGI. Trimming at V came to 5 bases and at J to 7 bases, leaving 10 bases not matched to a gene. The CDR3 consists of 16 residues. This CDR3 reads CASSGRTSGSRNEQFF. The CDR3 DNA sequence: TGTGCCAGCAGTGGCCGGACTAGCGGGTCTAGGAATGAGCAGTTCTTC.

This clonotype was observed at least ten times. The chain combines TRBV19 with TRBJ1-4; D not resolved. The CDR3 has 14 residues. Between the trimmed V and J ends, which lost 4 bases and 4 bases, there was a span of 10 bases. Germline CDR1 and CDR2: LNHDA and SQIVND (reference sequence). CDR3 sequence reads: CASSKAAFNEKLFF. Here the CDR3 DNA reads TGTGCCAGTAGTAAGGCCGCCTTTAATGAAAAACTGTTTTTT.

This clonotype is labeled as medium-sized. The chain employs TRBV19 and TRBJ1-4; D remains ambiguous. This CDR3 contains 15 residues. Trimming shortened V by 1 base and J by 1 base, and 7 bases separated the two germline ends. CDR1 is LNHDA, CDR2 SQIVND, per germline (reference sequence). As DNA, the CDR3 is TGTGCCAGTAGTATAGGGGGTGGAACTAATGAAAAACTGTTTTTT. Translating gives CASSIGGGTNEKLFF.

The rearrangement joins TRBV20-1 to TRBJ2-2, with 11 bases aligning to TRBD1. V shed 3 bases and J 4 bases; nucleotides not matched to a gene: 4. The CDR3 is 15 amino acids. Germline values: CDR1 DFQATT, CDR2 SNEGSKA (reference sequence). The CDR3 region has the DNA TGCAGTGCTAGGGGACAGGGGGACAGCACCGGGGAGCTGTTTTTT. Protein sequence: CSARGQGDSTGELFF.

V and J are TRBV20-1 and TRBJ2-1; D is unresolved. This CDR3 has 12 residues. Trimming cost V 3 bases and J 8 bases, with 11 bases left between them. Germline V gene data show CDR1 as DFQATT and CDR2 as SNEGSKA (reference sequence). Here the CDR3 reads CSARDLIHEQFF. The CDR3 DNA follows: TGCAGTGCTAGGGATTTAATCCATGAGCAGTTCTTC.

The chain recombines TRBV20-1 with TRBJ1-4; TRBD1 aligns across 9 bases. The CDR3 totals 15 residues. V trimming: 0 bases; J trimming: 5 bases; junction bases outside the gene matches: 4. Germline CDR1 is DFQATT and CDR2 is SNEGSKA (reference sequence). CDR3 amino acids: CSARDPGQGNEKLFF. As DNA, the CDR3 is TGCAGTGCTAGAGATCCGGGACAGGGAAATGAAAAACTGTTTTTT.

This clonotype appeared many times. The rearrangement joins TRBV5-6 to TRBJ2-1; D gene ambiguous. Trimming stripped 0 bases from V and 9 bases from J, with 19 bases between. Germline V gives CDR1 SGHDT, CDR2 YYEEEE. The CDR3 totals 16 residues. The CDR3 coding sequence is TGTGCCAGCAGCTTGGTTCGGGCCATAGAAGGTGGTGAGCAGTTCTTC. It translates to CASSLVRAIEGGEQFF.

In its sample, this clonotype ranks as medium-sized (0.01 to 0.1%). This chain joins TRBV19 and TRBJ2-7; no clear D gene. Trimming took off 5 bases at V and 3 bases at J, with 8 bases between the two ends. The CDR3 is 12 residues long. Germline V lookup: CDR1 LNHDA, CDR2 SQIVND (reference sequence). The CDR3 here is CASSAGIYEQYF. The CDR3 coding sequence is TGTGCCAGTAGTGCAGGTATCTACGAGCAGTACTTC.

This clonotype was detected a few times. CDR3: CASSPPEGTLGNQPQHF. The DNA of the CDR3 is TGTGCCAGCTCACCACCGGAGGGAACTTTGGGCAATCAGCCCCAGCATTTT. The chain recombines TRBV18 with TRBJ1-5; D gene ambiguous. Germline values: CDR1 KGHSH, CDR2 LQKENI. V was cut by 0 bases and J by 2 bases, with 14 bases left in between. The CDR3 has 17 residues.

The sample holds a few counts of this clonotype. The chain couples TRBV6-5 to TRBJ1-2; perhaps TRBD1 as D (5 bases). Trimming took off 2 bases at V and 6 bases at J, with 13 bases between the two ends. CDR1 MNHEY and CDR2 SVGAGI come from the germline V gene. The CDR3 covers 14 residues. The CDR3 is CASSYLGGTNGYTF. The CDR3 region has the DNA TGTGCCAGCAGTTACCTGGGGGGAACAAATGGCTACACCTTC.

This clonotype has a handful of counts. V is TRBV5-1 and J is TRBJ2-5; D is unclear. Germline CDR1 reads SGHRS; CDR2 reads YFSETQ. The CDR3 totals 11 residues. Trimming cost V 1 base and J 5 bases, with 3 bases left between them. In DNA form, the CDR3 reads TGCGCCAGCAGCTTGAAGGAGACCCAGTACTTC. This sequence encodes CASSLKETQYF.

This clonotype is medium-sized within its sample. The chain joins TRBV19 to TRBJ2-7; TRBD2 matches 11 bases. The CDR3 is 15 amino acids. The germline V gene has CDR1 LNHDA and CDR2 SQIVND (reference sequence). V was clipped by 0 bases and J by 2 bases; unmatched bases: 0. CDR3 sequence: CASSIETSGAYEQYF. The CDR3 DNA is TGTGCCAGTAGTATAGAGACTAGCGGGGCCTACGAGCAGTACTTC.

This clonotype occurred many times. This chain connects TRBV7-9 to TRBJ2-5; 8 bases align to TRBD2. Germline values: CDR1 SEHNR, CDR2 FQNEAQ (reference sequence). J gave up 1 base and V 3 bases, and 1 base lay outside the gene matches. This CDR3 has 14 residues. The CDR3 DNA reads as TGTGCCAGCAGCTTTACTAGCGGCCAAGAGACCCAGTACTTC. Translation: CASSFTSGQETQYF. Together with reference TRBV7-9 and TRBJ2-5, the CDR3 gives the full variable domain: DTGVSQNPRHKITKRGQNVTFRCDPISEHNRLYWYRQTLGQGPEFLTYFQNEAQLEKSRLLSDRFSAERPKGSFSTLEIQRTEQGDSAMYLCASSFTSGQETQYFGPGTRLLVL.

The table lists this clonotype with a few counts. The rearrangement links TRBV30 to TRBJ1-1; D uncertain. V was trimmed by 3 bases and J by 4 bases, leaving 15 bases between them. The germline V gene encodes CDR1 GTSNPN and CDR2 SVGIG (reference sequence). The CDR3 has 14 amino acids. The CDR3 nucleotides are TGTGCCTGGAGCCTCGGGAGCGGGTCCACTGAAGCTTTCTTT. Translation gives CAWSLGSGSTEAFF.

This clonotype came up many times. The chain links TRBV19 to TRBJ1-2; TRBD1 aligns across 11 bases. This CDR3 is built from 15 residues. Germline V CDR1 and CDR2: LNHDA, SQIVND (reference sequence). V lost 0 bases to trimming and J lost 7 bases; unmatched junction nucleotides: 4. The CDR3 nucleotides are TGTGCCAGTAGTATAGACTGGACAGGGGGCTTTGGCTACACCTTC. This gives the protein CASSIDWTGGFGYTF.

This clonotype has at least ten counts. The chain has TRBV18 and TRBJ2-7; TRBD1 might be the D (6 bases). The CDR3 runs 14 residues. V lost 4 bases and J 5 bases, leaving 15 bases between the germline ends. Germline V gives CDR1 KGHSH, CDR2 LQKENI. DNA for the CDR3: TGTGCCAGCTCACGGGCACAGGGCGTTGACGAGCAGTACTTC. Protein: CASSRAQGVDEQYF.

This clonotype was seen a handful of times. The DNA for the CDR3 is TGTGCCATCACCAGTGCCGGGAGCACAGATACGCAGTATTTT. Its protein product is CAITSAGSTDTQYF. The chain recombines TRBV10-3 with TRBJ2-3; D is undetermined. There are 14 residues in the CDR3. Per the germline V gene, CDR1 is ENHRY and CDR2 is SYGVKD. V lost 7 bases to trimming and J lost 0 bases, with 11 bases between them.